This TCR beta chain was identified during a study of T cells in Graves' hyperthyroidism and ophthalmopathy. Exclusions: uncontrolled infection, other autoimmune disease, pregnancy, lactation. The authors obtained PBMCs from more than 9.5 ml of fresh peripheral blood. This clonotype has just a few counts. Its cognate antigen is unknown. Findings and limits, study-wide: Most thyroid clonotypes that were expanded above 0.001 also turned up in blood.

The length of the CDR3 is 17 residues. V dropped 4 bases and J dropped 3; count of bases not matched to a gene: 11. The germline CDR1 and CDR2 sequences are SGHNT and YYREEE (reference sequence). Authors of the study amplified TCR beta CDR3 regions from RNA transcripts. HTBI primers were employed in a first-round RT-PCR of the TCR CDR3. MiXCR, run by TCRdb on the multiplex PCR reads, gives a single entry per CDR3 protein. This sample has around 450,000 distinct CDR3 sequences, with about 15% found just once. The V gene is TRBV5-4, the J gene TRBJ2-7; 12 bases align to TRBD2. The receptor's source is a woman younger than 35 with Graves' hyperthyroidism. Sequencing input: blood. The CDR3 DNA follows: TGTGCCAGCAGCCAAGGGGCGACTAGCGGGAGTGTCTACGAGCAGTACTTC. Encoded protein: CASSQGATSGSVYEQYF.